These 21 T cell receptor beta chains were sequenced from one sample in a study of shared clonotypes between healthy human individuals. Clones were sequenced by immunoSEQ multiplex PCR, and TCRdb holds only the in-frame ones, with some missing. The sample includes some 2.1 million clones, 85% to 95% of them seen just once. The specimen was naive CD4+ T cells sorted from blood. Indicated subset: CD45RA+ positively selected. These receptors came from a man aged 18 to 35 in good health.

This rearrangement joins TRBV2 to TRBJ1-4, with 12 bases aligning to TRBD1. The germline V gene encodes CDR1 SNHLY and CDR2 FYNNEI. The junction had 13 bases not matched to a gene; V was cut back by 10 bases and J by 7 bases. The CDR3 sequence is 16 residues long. CDR3: CATTRGTGGSSEKLFF. The CDR3 nucleotides are TGTGCCACCACTAGAGGGACAGGGGGCAGTAGTGAAAAACTGTTTTTT.

V is TRBV10-3 and J is TRBJ2-2, with D maybe TRBD2 (5 bases). From germline, CDR1 is ENHRY and CDR2 SYGVKD. Trimming removed 5 bases at V and 2 bases at J, with 6 bases between. This CDR3 has 13 residues. Here the CDR3 DNA reads TGTGCCATCAGTAGACTAAACACCGGGGAGCTGTTTTTT. This translates into CAISRLNTGELFF.

This sequence joins TRBV5-1 and TRBJ2-1; 7 bases are shared with TRBD1. The V segment lost 4 bases and the J segment 6 bases; nucleotides outside the gene matches: 4. CDR3 length equals 13 residues. Germline loops: CDR1 SGHRS, CDR2 YFSETQ. CDR3 coding DNA: TGCGCCAGCAGCCAACCAGGGGGCAATGAGCAGTTCTTC. It codes for CASSQPGGNEQFF.

This clone occurred many times. The chain uses TRBV18 and TRBJ1-2; 7 nucleotides match TRBD1. Trimming removed 3 bases from V and 6 bases from J; junction bases left unmatched: 10. The germline CDR1 and CDR2 sequences are KGHSH and LQKENI. The CDR3 consists of 15 residues. The CDR3 sequence: CASSPRPGQLNGYTF. For the CDR3, the DNA is TGTGCCAGCTCACCCCGTCCGGGACAGCTAAATGGCTACACCTTC.

This clone was recorded once. The chain combines TRBV4-1 with TRBJ1-3, with TRBD1 matching over 10 bases. The CDR3 consists of 21 residues. Looked up from germline, CDR1 is MGHRA and CDR2 is YSYEKL. The V gene end was trimmed by 5 bases and the J gene end by 2 bases; junction bases not matched to a gene: 21. CDR3 DNA: TGCGCCAGCAGCTTCAAACCCCCTCCCGGGACAGGGGTTAGGACTGGAAACACCATATATTTT. Translation: CASSFKPPPGTGVRTGNTIYF.

CDR3 nucleotides: TGTGCCAGCAGGCCATGGGGGGGGCCGAGAGAGACCCAGTACTTC. This sequence encodes CASRPWGGPRETQYF. The chain couples TRBV5-4 to TRBJ2-5, with TRBD2 as a possible D gene (7 bases). CDR1 is SGHNT and CDR2 is YYREEE in the germline V gene (reference sequence). V dropped 5 bases and J dropped 4 bases, with 18 bases sitting between them. CDR3 length: 15 amino acids. The complete variable domain, with remaining parts taken from reference TRBV5-4 and TRBJ2-5, reads ETGVTQSPTHLIKTRGQQVTLRCSSQSGHNTVSWYQQALGQGPQFIFQYYREEENGRGNFPPRFSGLQFPNYSSELNVNALELDDSALYLCASRPWGGPRETQYFGPGTRLLVL.

This chain uses TRBV7-9 with TRBJ2-7; D might be TRBD1 (6 bases). The germline V and J ends were trimmed by 3 bases and 6 bases, with 12 bases remaining between them. Germline CDR1 SEHNR, CDR2 FQNEAQ (reference sequence). This CDR3 has 13 amino acids. The CDR3 DNA is TGTGCCAGCAGCTTCCTCAGGGGTGGCGAGCAGTACTTC. Translated, it gives CASSFLRGGEQYF. The full variable domain, completed using reference TRBV7-9 and TRBJ2-7, is DTGVSQNPRHKITKRGQNVTFRCDPISEHNRLYWYRQTLGQGPEFLTYFQNEAQLEKSRLLSDRFSAERPKGSFSTLEIQRTEQGDSAMYLCASSFLRGGEQYFGPGTRLTVT.

The CDR3 loop is CASTNRDRGTYEQYF. CDR3 nucleotides: TGTGCCAGCACGAACCGGGACAGGGGTACCTACGAGCAGTACTTC. The chain is built from TRBV27 and TRBJ2-7, with 10 positions matching TRBD1. Germline values: CDR1 MNHEY, CDR2 SMNVEV (reference sequence). The CDR3 is 15 residues long. The junction had 8 bases not matched to a gene; V was cut back by 7 bases and J by 2 bases.

The chain links TRBV11-3 to TRBJ2-2; no reliable D call. V was cut by 11 bases and J by 0 bases, with 13 bases left in between. Germline lookup yields CDR1 SGHNT and CDR2 YENEEA. This CDR3 has 14 residues. The DNA of the CDR3 is TGTGCCCCCGCCCGGACGGCGAACACCGGGGAGCTGTTTTTT. Translation gives CAPARTANTGELFF.

The chain carries TRBV30 and TRBJ1-2, with 9 nucleotides matching TRBD1. The CDR3 has 14 residues. Unmatched junction bases numbered 9, after V lost 2 bases and J lost 8 bases. The V gene's germline CDR1 is GTSNPN and CDR2 SVGIG (reference sequence). CDR3 residues: CAWSRQGGAQGYTF. CDR3 coding DNA: TGTGCCTGGAGTAGACAGGGGGGGGCTCAGGGCTACACCTTC.

This chain uses TRBV30 with TRBJ2-7; no clear D gene. Germline lookup yields CDR1 GTSNPN and CDR2 SVGIG (reference sequence). The CDR3 has 18 amino acids. The germline V and J ends were trimmed by 3 bases and 0 bases, with 24 bases remaining between them. The CDR3 here is CAWRESENWLTGSYEQYF. In DNA, the CDR3 is TGTGCCTGGAGGGAAAGCGAGAATTGGTTGACGGGCTCCTACGAGCAGTACTTC.

The chain couples TRBV9 to TRBJ1-3; TRBD1 is a possible D gene (6 bases). Germline loops: CDR1 SGDLS, CDR2 YYNGEE. The CDR3 consists of 16 residues. V lost 3 bases and J 4 bases, leaving 17 bases between the germline ends. CDR3 coding DNA: TGTGCCAGCAGCGAGGGGGTGGACACCTTCGGAAACACCATATATTTT. It is translated as CASSEGVDTFGNTIYF.

The rearrangement joins TRBV19 to TRBJ1-2; 7 bases map to TRBD1. V dropped 2 bases and J dropped 8; count of bases not matched to a gene: 8. Germline V CDR1 and CDR2: LNHDA, SQIVND (reference sequence). CDR3 length: 14 amino acids. The chain's CDR3 is CASSIPSTGTGYTF. As DNA, the CDR3 is TGTGCCAGTAGTATACCCTCGACAGGGACCGGCTACACCTTC.

V is TRBV5-8 and J is TRBJ2-2; 10 positions match TRBD1. After removal of 4 bases from V and 1 base from J, the junction contained 4 bases not matched to a gene. This CDR3 has 16 amino acids. Germline CDR1 reads SGHTS; CDR2 reads YDEGEE. Here the CDR3 reads CASSKGTGENTGELFF. As DNA, the CDR3 is TGTGCCAGCAGCAAAGGGACAGGGGAGAACACCGGGGAGCTGTTTTTT.

This rearrangement joins TRBV10-3 to TRBJ2-2, with D possibly TRBD2 on 8 matching bases. Germline V gene sequence: CDR1 ENHRY, CDR2 SYGVKD. V lost 8 bases and J 8 bases, leaving 21 bases between the germline ends. The CDR3 totals 15 residues. CDR3 amino acids: CAIRGGQNTAGELFF. The CDR3 DNA follows: TGTGCCATCCGGGGGGGACAGAATACCGCTGGGGAGCTGTTTTTT.

The chain couples TRBV29-1 to TRBJ1-4; the match to TRBD1 covers 7 bases. This CDR3 has 14 residues. The V gene end was trimmed by 3 bases and the J gene end by 7 bases; junction bases not matched to a gene: 8. Germline V gives CDR1 SQVTM, CDR2 ANQGSEA. CDR3 nucleotide sequence: TGCAGCGTTGAGGCGGGACAGCTAGGTGAAAAACTGTTTTTT. Protein product: CSVEAGQLGEKLFF.

The chain has TRBV18 and TRBJ2-7; 10 bases map to TRBD1. Trimming removed 3 bases from V and 1 base from J; junction bases left unmatched: 3. The CDR3 covers 15 residues. CDR1 KGHSH and CDR2 LQKENI come from the germline V gene. The CDR3 sequence: CASSPGTGESYEQYF. The CDR3 coding sequence is TGTGCCAGCTCACCGGGGACAGGGGAATCCTACGAGCAGTACTTC.

Here the CDR3 reads CASSTAVTGELFF. CDR3 DNA sequence: TGTGCCAGCAGCACCGCAGTCACCGGGGAGCTGTTTTTT. The chain employs TRBV9 and TRBJ2-2; D is unresolved. The CDR3 has 13 amino acids. Germline CDR1 SGDLS, CDR2 YYNGEE. V lost 4 bases to trimming and J lost 4 bases, with 8 bases between them.

This chain joins TRBV6-5 and TRBJ1-2; 7 nucleotides agree with TRBD1. The CDR3 runs to 16 residues. V was clipped by 2 bases and J by 5 bases; unmatched bases: 11. The V gene's germline CDR1 is MNHEY and CDR2 SVGAGI. CDR3 sequence reads: CASSYGPGGVGYGYTF. The CDR3 bases are TGTGCCAGCAGTTACGGGCCAGGGGGTGTAGGGTATGGCTACACCTTC.

This clone appeared a single time. This chain joins TRBV6-1 and TRBJ1-2; D not certain. Per the germline V gene, CDR1 is MNHNS and CDR2 is SASEGT. Trimming cost V 7 bases and J 0 bases, with 15 bases left between them. The CDR3 loop spans 15 amino acids. This CDR3 is CASTRTADANYGYTF. The CDR3 bases are TGTGCCAGCACCCGTACGGCGGACGCTAACTATGGCTACACCTTC.

In this sample, this clone turned up once. The chain uses TRBV28 and TRBJ1-6; a possible D gene is TRBD1 (5 bases). Germline V gene lookup returns CDR1 MDHEN and CDR2 SYDVKM. V was shortened by 8 bases and J by 6 bases, with 17 bases between the two germline ends. This CDR3 region has 15 residues. The CDR3 DNA sequence: TGTGCCAGCGGAGGGGCGGACATTGCTAATTCACCCCTCCACTTT. Translated: CASGGADIANSPLHF.